Included here is one T cell receptor (beta chain) sequence, with context. Its antigen is undetermined. This entry is derived from a study of Ad26.COV2.S vaccination and SARS-CoV-2 variants. Treatment specified: 15 to 20 received Ad26.COV2.S at low or high dose, single or two shots; roughly five received placebo; per-sample allocation not given. Repertoires come from day 63 after the first vaccine or placebo injection. An 18-55-year-old adult in Boston served as donor. Immunization relied on an Ad26 vector, which expressed Wuhan-strain SARS-CoV-2 spike. Profiled with immunoSEQ multiplex PCR; TCRdb holds only in-frame clones, not every one. In the table there are roughly 300,000 clones, roughly nine tenths of which are singletons. Study-wide results and caveats: Vaccinated and placebo-treated recipients had similar non-spike TCR breadth. Measures of TCR breadth and depth may have fallen short of total T cell responses.

The CDR3 totals 16 residues. V was clipped by 0 bases and J by 4 bases, with 12 bases between them. Germline V gene lookup returns CDR1 LGHNA and CDR2 YSLEER. The chain couples TRBV4-3 to TRBJ1-4, with D tentatively TRBD1 (6 bases). Sequenced here: peripheral blood, sampled in a trial of Ad26.COV2.S vaccine versus placebo. The clonotype comes from a person between 18 and 65 years old who received the Ad26.COV2.S COVID-19 vaccine or a placebo. CDR3 nucleotides: TGCGCCAGCAGCCAAGACCCACAGGGACTTAATGAAAAACTGTTTTTT. Its protein product is CASSQDPQGLNEKLFF.